The clone carrying this T cell receptor (beta chain) was seen ten or more times. Its antigen is still unknown. The CDR3 totals 14 residues. With 4 bases clipped from V and 1 base from J, the junction kept 3 bases outside the gene matches. Preparation of the TCRbeta library used unique molecular identifiers. MiXCR was run by TCRdb on the PCR reads, yielding one entry per CDR3 protein. The data contain 280,000 or so distinct CDR3 sequences, more than 9% of them singletons. These data come from a study of T-cell reconstitution after alpha-beta-depleted transplantation in children. Study-wide results and limits: Reports say that about two months after transplant, the alpha-beta T cells came out of several hundred graft clones that had expanded. The main origin of T-cell counts and diversity one year after transplant was newly produced T cells. Some patients' high day-60 TCRbeta diversity was traced to surviving recipient T cells and thymic progenitors.

The rearrangement links TRBV12-3 or TRBV12-4 to TRBJ2-7; TRBD1 aligns across 8 bases. The sample was peripheral blood, taken 180 days after TCRalphabeta/CD19-depleted stem cell transplant. The sequence was obtained from a male patient aged 2 to 9 who had a stem cell transplant for chronic granulomatous disease, so the T cells may come from the graft donor. CDR3 nucleotides: TGTGCCAGCAGTTGGACAGGGCGTTCCTACGAGCAGTACTTC. Translation gives CASSWTGRSYEQYF.